This T cell receptor (beta chain) originates from a study of CD8 T cells in ankylosing spondylitis. The TCR beta libraries were generated through quantitative 5'-RACE incorporating molecular barcodes. TCRdb re-called the 5' RACE reads through MiXCR, storing one row per CDR3 protein. The data show more than 500,000 distinct CDR3 sequences, with about 5.2% seen just once and roughly 3.3% held by the top ten. This clonotype was observed many times. Its antigen is not known. Regarding the study as a whole: Significantly higher representation of disease-linked clones was reported for matched ankylosing spondylitis synovial fluid. In ankylosing spondylitis blood, a motif of seven to nine highly homologous TCR beta variants appeared characteristic.

The V end lost 1 base, the J end lost 5 bases, and 7 bases lay between the germline ends. The germline CDR1 and CDR2 sequences are SGHRS and YFSETQ. This CDR3 region has 13 residues. The chain recombines TRBV5-1 with TRBJ1-5; D is unresolved. This receptor was obtained from a male donor with ankylosing spondylitis. Sequencing was done on a sample of blood, either unsorted or a sorted T cell fraction (not recorded which). Here the CDR3 reads CASSLMGDQPQHF. DNA for the CDR3: TGCGCCAGCAGCTTGATGGGAGATCAGCCCCAGCATTTT.